This T cell receptor (beta chain) originates from a study of T cells expressing NK-cell markers. As for the study in general: It was sorted CD3+CD56-NKG2C+, CD3+CD56+NKG2C- and CD3+CD56+NKG2C+ T cells that provided the TCR beta repertoires.

Study-level points and caveats: About 1.0-7.5% of CD8+ T cells in a handful of donors belonged to dominant NKG2C+ clonotypes.

The CDR3 runs to 17 residues. Germline CDR1 LNHDA, CDR2 SQIVND (reference sequence). Making the TCR beta cDNA relied on 5'RACE template switching with UMIs. Reanalyzing the 5' RACE reads, TCRdb keeps one entry per CDR3 protein, without DNA. This specimen shows roughly 350,000 distinct CDR3 sequences; the ten leading clones hold 5.2%. On this clonotype itself: Its target is not known.

Sequenced material: blood T cells: a sorted CD56 or NKG2C T cell subset, CD4+ or CD8+ T cells, or bulk PBMC T cells (not recorded which). The clonotype originates from a man between 18 and 69 years old in good health. The rearrangement links TRBV19 to TRBJ2-2; the TRBD2 assignment by TCRdb is unverifiable without DNA. The CDR3 protein is CASSIQGLAYGTGELFF.